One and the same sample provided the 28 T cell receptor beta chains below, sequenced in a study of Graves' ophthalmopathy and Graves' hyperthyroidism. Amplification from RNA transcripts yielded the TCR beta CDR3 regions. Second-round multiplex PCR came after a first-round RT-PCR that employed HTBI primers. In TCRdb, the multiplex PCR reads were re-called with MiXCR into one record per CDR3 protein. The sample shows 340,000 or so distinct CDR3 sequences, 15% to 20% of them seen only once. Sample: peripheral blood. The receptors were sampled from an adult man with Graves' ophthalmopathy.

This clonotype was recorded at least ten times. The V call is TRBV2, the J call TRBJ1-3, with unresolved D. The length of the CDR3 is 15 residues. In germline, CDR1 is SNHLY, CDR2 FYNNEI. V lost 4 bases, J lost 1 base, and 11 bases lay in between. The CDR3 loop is CASSANTRSGNTIYF. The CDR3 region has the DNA TGTGCCAGCAGTGCCAACACTAGGTCTGGAAACACCATATATTTT.

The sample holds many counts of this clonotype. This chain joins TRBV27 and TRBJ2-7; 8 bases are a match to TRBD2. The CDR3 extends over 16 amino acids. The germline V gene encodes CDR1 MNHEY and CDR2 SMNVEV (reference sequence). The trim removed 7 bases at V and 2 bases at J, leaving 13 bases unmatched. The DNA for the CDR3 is TGTGCCAGCAAATCCCGAATCGGGAGGGGACCCTACGAGCAGTACTTC. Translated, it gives CASKSRIGRGPYEQYF.

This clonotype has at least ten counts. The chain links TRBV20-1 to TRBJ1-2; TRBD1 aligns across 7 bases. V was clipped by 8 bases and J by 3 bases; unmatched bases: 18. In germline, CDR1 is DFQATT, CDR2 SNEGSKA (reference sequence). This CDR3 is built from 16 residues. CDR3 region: CSTYTRPFDRDYGYTF. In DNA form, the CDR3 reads TGCAGTACGTATACCCGACCTTTCGACAGGGACTATGGCTACACCTTC.

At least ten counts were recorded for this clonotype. CDR3 residues: CASSPRVDRGKEETQYF. For the CDR3, the DNA is TGTGCCAGCAGCCCCAGGGTGGACAGGGGGAAGGAGGAGACCCAGTACTTC. The genes are TRBV11-2 and TRBJ2-5, with 10 bases that match TRBD1. CDR1 and CDR2 from the germline V gene are SGHAT and FQNNGV. The CDR3 runs to 17 residues. J was trimmed by 5 bases and V by 5 bases; bases with no gene match: 14.

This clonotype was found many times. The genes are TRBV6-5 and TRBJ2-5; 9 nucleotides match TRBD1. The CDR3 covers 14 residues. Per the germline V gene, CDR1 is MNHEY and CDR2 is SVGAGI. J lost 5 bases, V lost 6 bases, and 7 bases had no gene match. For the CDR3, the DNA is TGTGCCAGCAGATTACAGGGGGCCGGGGAGACCCAGTACTTC. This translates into CASRLQGAGETQYF.

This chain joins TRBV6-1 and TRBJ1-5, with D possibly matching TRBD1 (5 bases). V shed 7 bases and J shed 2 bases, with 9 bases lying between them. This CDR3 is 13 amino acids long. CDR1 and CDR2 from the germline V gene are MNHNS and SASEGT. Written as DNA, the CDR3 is TGTGCCAGCAAGACAGCGCGCAATCAGCCCCAGCATTTT. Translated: CASKTARNQPQHF.

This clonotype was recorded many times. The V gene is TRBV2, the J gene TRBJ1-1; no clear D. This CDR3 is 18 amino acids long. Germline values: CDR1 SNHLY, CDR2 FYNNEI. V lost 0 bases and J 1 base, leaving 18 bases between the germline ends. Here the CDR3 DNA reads TGTGCCAGCAGTGAAGCGCTCTTTTTTAGCCTCGAGAACACTGAAGCTTTCTTT. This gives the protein CASSEALFFSLENTEAFF.

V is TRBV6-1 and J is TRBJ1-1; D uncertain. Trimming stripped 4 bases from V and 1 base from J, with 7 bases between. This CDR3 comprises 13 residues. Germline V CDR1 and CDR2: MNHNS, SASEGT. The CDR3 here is CASSVMKNTEAFF. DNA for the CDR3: TGTGCCAGCAGTGTAATGAAGAACACTGAAGCTTTCTTT.

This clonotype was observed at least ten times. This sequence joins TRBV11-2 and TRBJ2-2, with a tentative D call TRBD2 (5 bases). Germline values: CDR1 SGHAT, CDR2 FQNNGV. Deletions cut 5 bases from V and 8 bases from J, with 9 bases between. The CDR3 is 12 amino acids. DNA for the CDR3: TGTGCCAGCAGCCACAGAGGGGGGGAGCTGTTTTTT. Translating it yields CASSHRGGELFF.

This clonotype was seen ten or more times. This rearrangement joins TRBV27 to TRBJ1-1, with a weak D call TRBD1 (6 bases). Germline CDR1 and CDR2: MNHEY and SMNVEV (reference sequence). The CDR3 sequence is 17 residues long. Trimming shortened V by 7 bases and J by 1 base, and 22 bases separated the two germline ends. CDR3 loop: CASNSYRDTRTNTEAFF. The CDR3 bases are TGTGCCAGCAACTCGTACCGGGACACCAGGACGAACACTGAAGCTTTCTTT.

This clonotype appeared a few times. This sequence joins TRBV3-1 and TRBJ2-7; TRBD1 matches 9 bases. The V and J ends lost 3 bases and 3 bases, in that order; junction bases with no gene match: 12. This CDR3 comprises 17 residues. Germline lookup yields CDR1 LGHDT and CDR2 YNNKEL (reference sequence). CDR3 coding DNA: TGTGCCAGCAGCCAGTCCGGGACAGGGTCGAGGGACTACGAGCAGTACTTC. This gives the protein CASSQSGTGSRDYEQYF.

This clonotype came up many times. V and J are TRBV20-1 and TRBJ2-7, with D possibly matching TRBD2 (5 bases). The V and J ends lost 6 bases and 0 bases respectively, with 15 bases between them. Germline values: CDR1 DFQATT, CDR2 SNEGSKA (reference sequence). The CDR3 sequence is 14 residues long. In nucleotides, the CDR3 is TGCAGTGCCGAATCGTCTGGGAGCTCCTACGAGCAGTACTTC. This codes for CSAESSGSSYEQYF.

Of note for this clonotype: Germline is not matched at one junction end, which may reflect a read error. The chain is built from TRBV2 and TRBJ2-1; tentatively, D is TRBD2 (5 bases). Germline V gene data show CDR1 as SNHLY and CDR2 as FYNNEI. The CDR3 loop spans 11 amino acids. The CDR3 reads CASNPTTQSVF. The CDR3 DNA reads TGTGCCAGCAATCCGACTACTCAGTCGGTCTTC. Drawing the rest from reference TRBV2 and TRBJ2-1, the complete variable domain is EPEVTQTPSHQVTQMGQEVILRCVPISNHLYFYWYRQILGQKVEFLVSFYNNEISEKSEIFDDQFSVERPDGSNFTLKIRSTKLEDSAMYFCASNPTTQSVFGPGTRLTVL.

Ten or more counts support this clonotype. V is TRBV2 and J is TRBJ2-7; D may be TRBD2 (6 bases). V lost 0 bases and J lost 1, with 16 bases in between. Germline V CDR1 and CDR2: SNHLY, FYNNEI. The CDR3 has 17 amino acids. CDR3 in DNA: TGTGCCAGCAGTGAAGCGAGAGGAGGGAGCGGGTCCTACGAGCAGTACTTC. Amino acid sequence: CASSEARGGSGSYEQYF.

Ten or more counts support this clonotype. The CDR3 region has the DNA TGTGCCAGCAGCTTGGGGGACCAGCGGGGGACCGGGGAGCTGTTTTTT. This gives the protein CASSLGDQRGTGELFF. The chain links TRBV5-5 to TRBJ2-2; 8 bases line up with TRBD2. Germline V lookup: CDR1 SGHKS, CDR2 YYEKEE (reference sequence). The CDR3 spans 16 residues. Germline trimming cut 0 bases from V and 5 bases from J; bases unmatched to any gene: 6.

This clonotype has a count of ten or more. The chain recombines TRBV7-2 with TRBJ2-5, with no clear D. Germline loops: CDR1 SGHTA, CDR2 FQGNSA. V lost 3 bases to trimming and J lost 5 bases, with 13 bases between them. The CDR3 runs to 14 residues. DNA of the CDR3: TGTGCCAGCAGCTTGAATCGGCCTTATGAGACCCAGTACTTC. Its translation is CASSLNRPYETQYF.

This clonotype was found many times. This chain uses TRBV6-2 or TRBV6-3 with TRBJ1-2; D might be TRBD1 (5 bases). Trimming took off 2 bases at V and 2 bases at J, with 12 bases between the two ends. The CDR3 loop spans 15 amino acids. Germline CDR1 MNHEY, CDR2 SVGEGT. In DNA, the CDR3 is TGTGCCAGCAGTTACAATCTGGGACCCAACTATGGCTACACCTTC. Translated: CASSYNLGPNYGYTF.

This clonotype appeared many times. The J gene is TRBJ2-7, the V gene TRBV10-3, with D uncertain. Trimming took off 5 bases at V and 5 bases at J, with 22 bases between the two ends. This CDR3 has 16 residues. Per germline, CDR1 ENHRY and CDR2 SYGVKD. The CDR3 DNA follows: TGTGCCATCAGTAGGTCCTCCTGGGCGGCATCCAACGAGCAGTACTTC. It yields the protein CAISRSSWAASNEQYF.

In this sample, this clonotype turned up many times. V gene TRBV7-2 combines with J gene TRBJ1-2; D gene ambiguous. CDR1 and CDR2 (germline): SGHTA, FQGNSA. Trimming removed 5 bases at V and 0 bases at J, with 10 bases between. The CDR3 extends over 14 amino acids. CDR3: CASSPMQSNYGYTF. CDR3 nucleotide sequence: TGTGCCAGCAGCCCAATGCAGTCTAACTATGGCTACACCTTC.

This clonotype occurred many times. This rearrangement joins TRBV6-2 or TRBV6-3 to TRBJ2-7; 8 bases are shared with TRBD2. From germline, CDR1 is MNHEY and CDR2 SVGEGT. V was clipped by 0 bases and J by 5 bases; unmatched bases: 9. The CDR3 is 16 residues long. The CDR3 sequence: CASSYSVAGSEHEQYF. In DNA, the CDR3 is TGTGCCAGCAGTTACTCTGTAGCGGGGAGTGAACACGAGCAGTACTTC.

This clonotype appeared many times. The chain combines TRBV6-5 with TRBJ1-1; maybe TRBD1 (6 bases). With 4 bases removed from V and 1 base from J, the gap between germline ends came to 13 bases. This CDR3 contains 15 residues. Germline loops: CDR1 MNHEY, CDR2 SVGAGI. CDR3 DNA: TGTGCCAGCAGTTCCCCTGACAGGACGAACACTGAAGCTTTCTTT. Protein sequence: CASSSPDRTNTEAFF.

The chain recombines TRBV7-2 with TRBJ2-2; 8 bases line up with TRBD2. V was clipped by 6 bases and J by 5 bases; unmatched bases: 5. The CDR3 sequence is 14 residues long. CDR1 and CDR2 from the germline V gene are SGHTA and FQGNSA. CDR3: CASRIGGATGELFF. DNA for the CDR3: TGTGCCAGCAGGATCGGGGGGGCGACCGGGGAGCTGTTTTTT.

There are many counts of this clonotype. CDR3 in amino acids: CASSLKFSGHPYEQYF. The CDR3 region has the DNA TGCGCCAGCAGCTTGAAGTTCAGTGGGCATCCCTACGAGCAGTACTTC. V is TRBV5-1 and J is TRBJ2-7; D is uncertain. This CDR3 has 16 amino acids. The V end lost 1 base, the J end lost 2 bases, and 16 bases lay between the germline ends. Germline V gene sequence: CDR1 SGHRS, CDR2 YFSETQ.

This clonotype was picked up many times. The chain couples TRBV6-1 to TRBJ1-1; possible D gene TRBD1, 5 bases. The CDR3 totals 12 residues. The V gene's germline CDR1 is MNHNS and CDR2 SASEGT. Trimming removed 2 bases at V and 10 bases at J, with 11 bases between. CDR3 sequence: CASSETGLRAFF. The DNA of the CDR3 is TGTGCCAGCAGTGAAACAGGTCTTCGAGCTTTCTTT.

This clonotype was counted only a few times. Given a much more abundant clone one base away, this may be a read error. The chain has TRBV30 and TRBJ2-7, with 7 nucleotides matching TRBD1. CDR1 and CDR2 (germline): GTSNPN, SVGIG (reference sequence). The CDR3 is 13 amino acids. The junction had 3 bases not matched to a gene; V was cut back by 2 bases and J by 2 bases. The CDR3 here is CAWSQQGPYEQYF. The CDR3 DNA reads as TGTGCCTGGAGTCAACAGGGGCCCTACGAGCAGTACTTC.

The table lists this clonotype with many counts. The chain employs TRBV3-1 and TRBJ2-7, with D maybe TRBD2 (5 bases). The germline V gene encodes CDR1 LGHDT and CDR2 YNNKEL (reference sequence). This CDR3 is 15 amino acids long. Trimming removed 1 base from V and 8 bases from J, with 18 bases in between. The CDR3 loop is CASSQVGILVGKQYF. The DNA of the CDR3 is TGTGCCAGCAGCCAAGTCGGGATCTTGGTTGGGAAGCAGTACTTC.

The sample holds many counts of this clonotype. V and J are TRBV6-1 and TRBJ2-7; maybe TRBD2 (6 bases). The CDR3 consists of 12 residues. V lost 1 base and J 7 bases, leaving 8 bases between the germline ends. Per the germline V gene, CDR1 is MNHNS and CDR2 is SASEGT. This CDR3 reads CASSEVREEQYF. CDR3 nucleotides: TGTGCCAGCAGTGAAGTCCGGGAGGAGCAGTACTTC.

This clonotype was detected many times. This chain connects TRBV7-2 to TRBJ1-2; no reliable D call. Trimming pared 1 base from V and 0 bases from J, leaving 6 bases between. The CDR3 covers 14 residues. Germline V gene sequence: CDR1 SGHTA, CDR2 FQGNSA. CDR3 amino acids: CASSLGQTNYGYTF. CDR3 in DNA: TGTGCCAGCAGCTTAGGGCAGACTAACTATGGCTACACCTTC.